This T cell receptor beta chain came from a study of T-cell reconstitution after alpha-beta-depleted transplantation in children. This clonotype showed up many times. As it was prepared, the TCRbeta library received unique molecular identifiers. Via MiXCR, TCRdb re-called the PCR reads, giving one row per CDR3 protein. The sample lists 70,000 to 100,000 distinct CDR3 sequences; 10% to 15% were seen once. V lost 1 base and J 2 bases, leaving 9 bases between the germline ends. CDR1 is SGHTA and CDR2 is FQGNSA in the germline V gene. The CDR3 length is 15 residues. The material was PBMCs from the stem cell graft donor, obtained from the stem cell graft. This TCR was sampled from a human donor who donated a stem cell graft to a child with inherited bone marrow failure. The rearrangement links TRBV7-2 to TRBJ1-5; D not certain. The DNA for the CDR3 is TGTGCCAGCAGCTTAGTGGGTGATCGCAATCAGCCCCAGCATTTT. It codes for CASSLVGDRNQPQHF.